The 26 T cell receptor beta chains given below trace back to one sample, sequenced in a study of blood T cell repertoires in COVID-19. The assay was immunoSEQ multiplex PCR, and TCRdb's table has in-frame clones only and misses some. The sample lists about 250,000 clones, less than 90% occurring once. The sequenced sample was peripheral blood. The receptors were sampled from a woman aged 40 to 55 who had recovered from COVID-19.

The genes are TRBV2 and TRBJ1-5; no reliable D call. With 4 bases removed from V and 6 bases from J, the gap between germline ends came to 10 bases. Germline assignment: CDR1 SNHLY and CDR2 FYNNEI. The CDR3 runs 13 residues. CDR3 nucleotides: TGTGCCAGCAGTGTGGGCCGGGGTCAGCCCCAGCATTTT. Protein: CASSVGRGQPQHF.

This chain uses TRBV19 with TRBJ1-5; TRBD1 is a possible D gene (5 bases). V was shortened by 5 bases and J by 0 bases, with 11 bases between the two germline ends. The CDR3 spans 15 residues. Germline CDR1 LNHDA, CDR2 SQIVND (reference sequence). The CDR3 loop reads CASSLLQGSNQPQHF. As DNA, the CDR3 is TGTGCCAGTAGTCTTCTCCAGGGTAGCAATCAGCCCCAGCATTTT.

The chain is built from TRBV4-1 and TRBJ1-1; a possible D gene is TRBD1 (6 bases). V lost 0 bases and J 4 bases, leaving 12 bases between the germline ends. From germline, CDR1 is MGHRA and CDR2 YSYEKL. The CDR3 is 15 amino acids. The CDR3 bases are TGCGCCAGCAGCCAAGATGGTCTCAGGGGCACTGAAGCTTTCTTT. Translated, it gives CASSQDGLRGTEAFF.

The CDR3 reads CASSLAGSSYEQYF. The CDR3 DNA reads as TGTGCCAGCAGCTTGGCCGGGAGCTCCTACGAGCAGTACTTC. This sequence joins TRBV5-6 and TRBJ2-7; a possible D gene is TRBD2 (6 bases). V was shortened by 0 bases and J by 0 bases, with 7 bases between the two germline ends. Germline V CDR1 and CDR2: SGHDT, YYEEEE. This CDR3 is built from 14 residues. Combining the CDR3 with reference TRBV5-6 and TRBJ2-7 gives the whole variable domain DAGVTQSPTHLIKTRGQQVTLRCSPKSGHDTVSWYQQALGQGPQFIFQYYEEEERQRGNFPDRFSGHQFPNYSSELNVNALLLGDSALYLCASSLAGSSYEQYFGPGTRLTVT.

V is TRBV7-2 and J is TRBJ2-1, with TRBD1 matching over 9 bases. Germline V gene sequence: CDR1 SGHTA, CDR2 FQGNSA. The CDR3 is 16 amino acids. Losses at the gene ends were 4 bases for V and 4 bases for J; bases not matched to a gene: 8. The CDR3 region is CASSYGTGRLYNEQFF. The CDR3 DNA reads TGTGCCAGCAGCTATGGGACAGGGCGACTTTACAATGAGCAGTTCTTC.

This sequence joins TRBV3-1 (or the pseudogene TRBV3-2) and TRBJ2-2; 9 positions agree with TRBD1. The CDR3 is 15 residues long. With 2 bases clipped from V and 10 bases from J, the junction kept 8 bases outside the gene matches. Germline V gene sequence: CDR1 LGHDT, CDR2 YNNKEL (reference sequence). The CDR3 region has the DNA TGTGCCAGCAGCCAACCGGGACAGGGCCCGAAGGAGCTGTTTTTT. Translating gives CASSQPGQGPKELFF.

The chain combines TRBV7-2 with TRBJ2-7; tentative D call: TRBD1 (6 bases). V gave up 4 bases and J gave up 7 bases, with 11 bases separating them. The CDR3 is 12 amino acids. From germline, CDR1 is SGHTA and CDR2 FQGNSA. The CDR3 loop is CASSYGQKEQYF. DNA of the CDR3: TGTGCCAGCAGCTACGGACAGAAAGAGCAGTACTTC. Drawing the rest from reference TRBV7-2 and TRBJ2-7, the complete variable domain is GAGVSQSPSNKVTEKGKDVELRCDPISGHTALYWYRQSLGQGLEFLIYFQGNSAPDKSGLPSDRFSAERTGGSVSTLTIQRTQQEDSAVYLCASSYGQKEQYFGPGTRLTVT.

This clone has only a few counts. The rearrangement joins TRBV7-9 to TRBJ1-6, with D possibly being TRBD1 (5 bases). Trimming shortened V by 1 base and J by 6 bases, and 10 bases separated the two germline ends. The CDR3 loop spans 15 amino acids. Germline lookup yields CDR1 SEHNR and CDR2 FQNEAQ (reference sequence). The CDR3 sequence: CASSLGRGRNSPLHF. The CDR3 bases are TGTGCCAGCAGCTTAGGAAGGGGTCGTAATTCACCCCTCCACTTT.

The genes are TRBV7-2 and TRBJ2-3; TRBD2 might be the D (6 bases). The germline V gene has CDR1 SGHTA and CDR2 FQGNSA. The CDR3 covers 14 residues. V was pared by 6 bases and J by 2 bases, with 12 bases between. CDR3 coding DNA: TGTGCCAGCAGAGCGGGCAGAATCACAGATACGCAGTATTTT. This codes for CASRAGRITDTQYF.

The rearrangement joins TRBV28 to TRBJ2-7, with D perhaps matching TRBD2 (5 bases). Germline CDR1 is MDHEN and CDR2 is SYDVKM. The CDR3 is 15 amino acids. The V end was cut by 4 bases, the J end by 7 bases, with 20 bases between. The CDR3 sequence: CASSSRGGRDREQYF. The DNA for the CDR3 is TGTGCCAGCAGTTCTCGGGGTGGACGGGATAGGGAGCAGTACTTC. Together with reference TRBV28 and TRBJ2-7, the CDR3 gives the full variable domain: DVKVTQSSRYLVKRTGEKVFLECVQDMDHENMFWYRQDPGLGLRLIYFSYDVKMKEKGDIPEGYSVSREKKERFSLILESASTNQTSMYLCASSSRGGRDREQYFGPGTRLTVT.

This clone has just one count. J is TRBJ1-5 and V is TRBV19; a weak D match, TRBD1 (5 bases). Per germline, CDR1 LNHDA and CDR2 SQIVND (reference sequence). Trimming took 1 base from V and 2 from J, leaving 18 bases between them. The CDR3 has 18 residues. CDR3 sequence reads: CASSIGGAGRLRNQPQHF. CDR3 DNA sequence: TGTGCCAGTAGTATAGGAGGGGCAGGGAGGCTTCGCAATCAGCCCCAGCATTTT.

V is TRBV7-9 and J is TRBJ1-2; 10 bases are a match to TRBD1. This CDR3 has 13 residues. V was pared by 5 bases and J by 6 bases, with 3 bases of the junction left unmatched. Germline V gives CDR1 SEHNR, CDR2 FQNEAQ (reference sequence). CDR3 loop: CASSQGQGHGYTF. For the CDR3, the DNA is TGTGCCAGCAGCCAGGGACAGGGGCATGGCTACACCTTC.

The chain has TRBV7-2 and TRBJ2-3, with D possibly TRBD1 on 5 matching bases. CDR1 and CDR2 from the germline V gene are SGHTA and FQGNSA. This CDR3 region has 16 residues. V gave up 5 bases and J gave up 1 base, with 16 bases separating them. CDR3 bases: TGTGCCAGCAGCGCCCATAAAGACAGTGGCACAGATACGCAGTATTTT. This encodes CASSAHKDSGTDTQYF.

The chain joins TRBV9 to TRBJ2-1; no reliable D call. CDR1 is SGDLS, CDR2 YYNGEE, per germline. Trimming left V 5 bases short and J 8 bases short, with 23 bases between. This CDR3 region has 16 residues. For the CDR3, the DNA is TGTGCCAGCAGTCCACTTATCCCTGATATCCCCCATGAGCAGTTCTTC. Translated: CASSPLIPDIPHEQFF.

There are a few counts of this clone. The chain recombines TRBV6-2 or TRBV6-3 with TRBJ2-1; D not certain. The germline V gene encodes CDR1 MNHEY and CDR2 SVGEGT. The CDR3 covers 12 residues. V lost 5 bases, J lost 7 bases, and 9 bases lay in between. The CDR3 coding sequence is TGTGCCAGCAGTCGAGGCGTTAATGAGCAGTTCTTC. Amino acids: CASSRGVNEQFF.

This clone has more than one count but fewer than ten. The chain is built from TRBV2 and TRBJ1-5; TRBD1 matches 10 bases. V lost 5 bases, J lost 5 bases, and 6 bases stayed unmatched. Germline values: CDR1 SNHLY, CDR2 FYNNEI. This CDR3 is 15 amino acids long. The CDR3 DNA is TGTGCCAGCAGTACCGGGACAGGGGATTATCAGCCCCAGCATTTT. It codes for CASSTGTGDYQPQHF.

This chain links TRBV18 with TRBJ1-5; D gene unclear. The germline V gene has CDR1 KGHSH and CDR2 LQKENI. The CDR3 totals 14 residues. Trimming removed 6 bases at V and 0 bases at J, with 9 bases between. CDR3 coding DNA: TGTGCCAGCTCCCTTCCAGGTAGCAATCAGCCCCAGCATTTT. Protein sequence: CASSLPGSNQPQHF.

V is TRBV5-1 and J is TRBJ1-1; D gene unclear. The V and J ends lost 0 bases and 0 bases respectively, with 12 bases between them. The CDR3 spans 16 residues. The germline V gene encodes CDR1 SGHRS and CDR2 YFSETQ. The CDR3 region has the DNA TGCGCCAGCAGCTTGGGGTCGCAGAGGATGAACACTGAAGCTTTCTTT. Encoded protein: CASSLGSQRMNTEAFF.

The chain is built from TRBV29-1 and TRBJ1-1; D is uncertain. The ends were cut back, 8 bases at V and 4 bases at J, with 8 bases in the middle. This CDR3 has 10 amino acids. The V gene's germline CDR1 is SQVTM and CDR2 ANQGSEA. In nucleotides, the CDR3 is TGCAGCTCCCGAGGCACTGAAGCTTTCTTT. Encoded protein: CSSRGTEAFF. The variable domain in full, with the rest retrieved from reference TRBV29-1 and TRBJ1-1, is SAVISQKPSRDICQRGTSLTIQCQVDSQVTMMFWYRQQPGQSLTLIATANQGSEATYESGFVIDKFPISRPNLTFSTLTVSNMSPEDSSIYLCSSRGTEAFFGQGTRLTVV.

About this clone itself: Compared with germline, one end of the junction differs, possibly owing to a read error. The rearrangement links TRBV7-9 to TRBJ2-7, with D possibly matching TRBD2 (5 bases). Germline V gene sequence: CDR1 SEHNR, CDR2 FQNEAQ (reference sequence). The CDR3 covers 15 residues. CDR3 DNA sequence: TGTGCCAGCAGCCTAGCCATCAGAAACTCCTACGAGCAGTACTTC. The encoded protein is CASSLAIRNSYEQYF.

This chain links TRBV5-1 with TRBJ1-1; D not certain. The CDR3 runs 13 residues. CDR1 and CDR2 (germline): SGHRS, YFSETQ. V lost 0 bases, J lost 6 bases, and 9 bases lay in between. The CDR3 spells CASSLGAQSEAFF. In nucleotides, the CDR3 is TGCGCCAGCAGCTTGGGGGCACAATCTGAAGCTTTCTTT.

The chain recombines TRBV5-1 with TRBJ2-5; 9 bases map to TRBD2. The CDR3 extends over 15 amino acids. Per germline, CDR1 SGHRS and CDR2 YFSETQ. J lost 3 bases, V lost 4 bases, and 7 bases had no gene match. The CDR3 DNA reads TGCGCCAGCAGCCCAGCGGGGGGTGGGGAAGAGACCCAGTACTTC. Translated, it gives CASSPAGGGEETQYF. Variable domain in full (rest from reference TRBV5-1 and TRBJ2-5): KAGVTQTPRYLIKTRGQQVTLSCSPISGHRSVSWYQQTPGQGLQFLFEYFSETQRNKGNFPGRFSGRQFSNSRSEMNVSTLELGDSALYLCASSPAGGGEETQYFGPGTRLLVL.

The chain employs TRBV10-2 and TRBJ2-2, with TRBD2 matching 8 bases. CDR3 length: 15 residues. J gave up 7 bases and V 7 bases, and 11 bases lay outside the gene matches. Germline lookup yields CDR1 WSHSY and CDR2 SAAADI. CDR3 bases: TGCGCCAGCAAGGAACGGGGGGGCCGGAACGGGGAGCTGTTTTTT. It encodes CASKERGGRNGELFF.

The gene calls are TRBV4-1 and TRBJ2-7, with 9 bases identical to TRBD1. CDR3 length: 15 amino acids. J lost 2 bases, V lost 2 bases, and 4 bases had no gene match. Germline values: CDR1 MGHRA, CDR2 YSYEKL. The chain's CDR3 is CASSQWTGVTYEQYF. In DNA, the CDR3 is TGCGCCAGCAGCCAATGGACAGGGGTCACCTACGAGCAGTACTTC.

The chain joins TRBV4-2 to TRBJ2-1, with 9 bases identical to TRBD2. J was trimmed by 8 bases and V by 0 bases; bases with no gene match: 5. Germline CDR1 and CDR2: LGHNA and YNFKEQ. The CDR3 sequence is 15 residues long. CDR3 loop: CASSQDRGGGDEQFF. CDR3 nucleotides: TGTGCCAGCAGCCAAGATCGCGGCGGGGGGGATGAGCAGTTCTTC.

The chain carries TRBV10-3 and TRBJ1-2; TRBD1 might be the D (6 bases). Germline V gives CDR1 ENHRY, CDR2 SYGVKD. The CDR3 is 15 residues long. The V end was cut by 2 bases, the J end by 2 bases, with 12 bases between. The CDR3 sequence: CAISEPPTGNYGYTF. CDR3 coding DNA: TGTGCCATCAGTGAGCCACCGACAGGAAACTATGGCTACACCTTC.